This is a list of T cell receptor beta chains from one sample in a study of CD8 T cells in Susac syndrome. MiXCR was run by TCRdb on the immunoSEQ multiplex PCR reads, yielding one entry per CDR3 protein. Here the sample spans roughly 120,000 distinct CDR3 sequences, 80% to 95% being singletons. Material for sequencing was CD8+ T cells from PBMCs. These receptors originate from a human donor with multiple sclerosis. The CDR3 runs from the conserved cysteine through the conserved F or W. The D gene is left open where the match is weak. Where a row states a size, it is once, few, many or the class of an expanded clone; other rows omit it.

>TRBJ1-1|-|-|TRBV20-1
TGCAGTGCTAGAGATCCGAGGCAACCGAACACTGAAGCTTTCTTT
CSARDPRQPNTEAFF
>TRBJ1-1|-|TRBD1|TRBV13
TGTGCCAGCAGCTCGGGGACAGGGGCGGCTGAAGCTTTCTTT
CASSSGTGAAEAFF
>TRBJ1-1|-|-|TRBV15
TGTGCCACCAGCAGGGGAGCAGGGGACACTGAAGCTTTCTTT
CATSRGAGDTEAFF
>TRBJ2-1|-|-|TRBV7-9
TGTGCCAGCAGCTTAGGGGGAGGCCCCTCCCCTGGAAATGAGCAGTTCTTC
CASSLGGGPSPGNEQFF
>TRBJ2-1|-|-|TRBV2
TGTGCCAGCAGTGAAGAGGGAAGCTCCTACAATGAGCAGTTCTTC
CASSEEGSSYNEQFF
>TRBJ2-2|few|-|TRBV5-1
TGCGCCAGCAGCCCGCTGGGGAACACCGGGGAGCTGTTTTTT
CASSPLGNTGELFF
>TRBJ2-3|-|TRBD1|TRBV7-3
TGTGCCAGCAGCTTAATCCGGAGGACAGGGGGAGGCACAGATACGCAGTATTTT
CASSLIRRTGGGTDTQYF
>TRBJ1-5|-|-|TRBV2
TGTGCCAGCAGCCCGGGGGGGGCCAATCAGCCCCAGCATTTT
CASSPGGANQPQHF
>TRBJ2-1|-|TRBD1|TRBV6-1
TGTGCCAGCAGCCCTAGTTGGGACAGGGAGTACAATGAGCAGTTCTTC
CASSPSWDREYNEQFF
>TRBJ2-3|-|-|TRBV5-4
TGTGCCACCCACTTCACCCGGGGGTTGGATACGCAGTATTTT
CATHFTRGLDTQYF
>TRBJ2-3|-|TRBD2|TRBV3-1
TGTGCCAGCAGCCAAGGGACTAGCGGGAGAACCCATACGCAGTATTTT
CASSQGTSGRTHTQYF
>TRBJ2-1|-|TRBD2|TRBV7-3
TGTGCCAGCAGCTTGACTAGCGGGGGGGCAGATGAGCAGTTCTTC
CASSLTSGGADEQFF
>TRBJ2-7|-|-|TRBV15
TGTGCCACCAGCAGAGACCTGGGGGAGTCCTACGAGCAGTACTTC
CATSRDLGESYEQYF
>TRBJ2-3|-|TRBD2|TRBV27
TGTGCCAGCAGTTCCTCCGGGACTAGCGGGCTAGGCACAGATACGCAGTATTTT
CASSSSGTSGLGTDTQYF
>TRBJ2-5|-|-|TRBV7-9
TGTGCCAGCAGCTTACCCCCGGGCATCCGGGTTTCTCAAGAGACCCAGTACTTC
CASSLPPGIRVSQETQYF
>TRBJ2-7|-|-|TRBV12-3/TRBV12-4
TGTGCCAGCACCTGGGGGGGCGGGAAAAACGAGCAGTACTTC
CASTWGGGKNEQYF
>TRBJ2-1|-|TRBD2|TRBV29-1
TGCAGCGTTAAAGAGCGGGACTCTACCTACAATGAGCAGTTCTTC
CSVKERDSTYNEQFF
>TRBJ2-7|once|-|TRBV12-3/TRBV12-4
TGTGCCAGCACCTCCGGGACCGTAACCTACGAGCAGTACTTC
CASTSGTVTYEQYF
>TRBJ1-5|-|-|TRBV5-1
TGCGCCAGCACAAAAAAATATGACAGGTATAGCAATCAGCCCCAGCATTTT
CASTKKYDRYSNQPQHF
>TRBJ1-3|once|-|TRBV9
TGTGCCAGCAGCACCCGGGAGCCCGGAAACACCATATATTTT
CASSTREPGNTIYF
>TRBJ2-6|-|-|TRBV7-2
TGTGCCAGCAGCCCGCCCAGCGCCGGGGCCAACGTCCTGACTTTC
CASSPPSAGANVLTF
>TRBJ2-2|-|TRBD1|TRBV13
TGTGCCAGCAGCCACGACAGGGGACCCGGGGAGCTGTTTTTT
CASSHDRGPGELFF
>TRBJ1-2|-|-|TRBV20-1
TGCAGTGCTAGAGATCCGGGGGCCGGCGGCTACACCTTC
CSARDPGAGGYTF
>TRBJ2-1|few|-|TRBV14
TGTGCCAGCAGCCAAGAGCCCATTTCGCCCGGAGAGCAGTTCTTC
CASSQEPISPGEQFF
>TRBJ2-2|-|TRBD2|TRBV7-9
TGTGCCAGCAGCACCCTAGCGGGGATGAACACCGGGGAGCTGTTTTTT
CASSTLAGMNTGELFF
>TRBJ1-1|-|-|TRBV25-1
TGTGCCAGCAGTGATGGGGGCGGGTGGGCTTTCTTT
CASSDGGGWAFF
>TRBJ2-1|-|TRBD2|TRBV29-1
TGCAGCGTTGATATCAGCGGGAGGGGCCGGCTGCGCCCTGAGCAGTTCTTC
CSVDISGRGRLRPEQFF
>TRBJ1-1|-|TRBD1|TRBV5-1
TGCGCCAGCAGCTTAGGACCGGGACAGATGAACACTGAAGCTTTCTTT
CASSLGPGQMNTEAFF
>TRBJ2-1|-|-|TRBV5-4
TGTGCCAGCAGCTCGACCCGCGATCCTCACAATGAGCAGTTCTTC
CASSSTRDPHNEQFF
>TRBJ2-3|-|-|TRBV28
TGTGCCAGCAGTTTCCCGGACAAAGACAGAGATACGCAGTATTTT
CASSFPDKDRDTQYF
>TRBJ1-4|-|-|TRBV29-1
TGCAGCGTTGCGAATGCCGGGAGCACTAATGAAAAACTGTTTTTT
CSVANAGSTNEKLFF
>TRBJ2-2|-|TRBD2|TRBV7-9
TGTGCCAGCAGCTTCGGCGGGAGTCCCGGGGAGCTGTTTTTT
CASSFGGSPGELFF
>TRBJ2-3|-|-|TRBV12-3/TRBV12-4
TGTGCCAGCAGTCTAGGACTGGGGGGAGATACGCAGTATTTT
CASSLGLGGDTQYF
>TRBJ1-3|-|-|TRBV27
TGTGCCAGCCATACTGGGGCAGGGCTCGCTGGAAACACCATATATTTT
CASHTGAGLAGNTIYF
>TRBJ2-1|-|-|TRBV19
TGTGCCAGTAGTGTTCTCTTCGGGAATAACTACAATGAGCAGTTCTTC
CASSVLFGNNYNEQFF
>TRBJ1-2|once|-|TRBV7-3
TGTGCCAGCAGCTTATCCGGGGGCCCCTATGGCTACACCTTC
CASSLSGGPYGYTF
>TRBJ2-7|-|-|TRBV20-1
TGCAGTGCTACCCACCGGGACATTTTCTACGAGCAGTACTTC
CSATHRDIFYEQYF
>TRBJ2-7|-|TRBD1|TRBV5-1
TGCGCCAGCAGCTGGGGACAGACCTCCTACGAGCAGTACTTC
CASSWGQTSYEQYF
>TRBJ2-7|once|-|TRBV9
TGTGCCAGCAGCGTTGGACAGTACTCCTACGAGCAGTACTTC
CASSVGQYSYEQYF
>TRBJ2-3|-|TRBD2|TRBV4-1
TGCGCCAGCAGCCAAGGACTAGCGGGAGTCGGGAATACGCAGTATTTT
CASSQGLAGVGNTQYF
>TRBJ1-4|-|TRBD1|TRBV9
TGTGCCAGCAGCGTATTCTCAGGGGGTGGTGAAAAACTGTTTTTT
CASSVFSGGGEKLFF
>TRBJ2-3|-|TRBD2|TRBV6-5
TGTGCCAGCAGTTACTCCCAACTAGCGGGGCGCACAGATACGCAGTATTTT
CASSYSQLAGRTDTQYF
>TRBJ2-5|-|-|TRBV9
TGTGCCAGCAGCGATGCTGGGCAGGGGAGGGAAGAGACCCAGTACTTC
CASSDAGQGREETQYF
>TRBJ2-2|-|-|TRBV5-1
TGCGCCAGCAGCGCGCGACTAGTGGGCACCGGGGAGCTGTTTTTT
CASSARLVGTGELFF
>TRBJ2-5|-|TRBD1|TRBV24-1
TGTGCCACCAGTTCCCCGGGACAGGGGGAGACCCAGTACTTC
CATSSPGQGETQYF
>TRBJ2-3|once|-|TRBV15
TGTGCCACCAGCAGAGATAAGAGACTAGCCCACACAGGGGATACGCAGTATTTT
CATSRDKRLAHTGDTQYF
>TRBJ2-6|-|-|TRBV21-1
TGTGCCAGCAGCAAACTGGACACAGGAATCTCTGGGGCCAACGTCCTGACTTTC
CASSKLDTGISGANVLTF
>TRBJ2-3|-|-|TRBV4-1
TGCGCCAGCAGCCTGGAAGGGCAGTTCGATACGCAGTATTTT
CASSLEGQFDTQYF
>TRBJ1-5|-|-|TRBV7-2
TGTGCCAGCAGCTTAGAGTTTAACCCCCGGGGCGGGCCCCAGCATTTT
CASSLEFNPRGGPQHF
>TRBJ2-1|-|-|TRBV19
TGTGCCAGTAGTGCGCGGGGAGGGGGCCATGAGCAGTTCTTC
CASSARGGGHEQFF